Listed here are 11 T cell receptor beta chains from one sample, sequenced in a study of blood T cell repertoires in COVID-19. Assay used: immunoSEQ multiplex PCR; TCRdb lists only in-frame clones, some missing. The repertoire holds over 150,000 clones, with around nine tenths as singletons. The specimen sequenced was peripheral blood. These receptors were obtained from a man aged 50 to 60 with COVID-19, enrolled during active disease.

The chain links TRBV3-1 (or the pseudogene TRBV3-2) to TRBJ2-1, with 12 bases identical to TRBD2. V gave up 4 bases and J gave up 5 bases; unmatched junction bases: 12. From germline, CDR1 is LGHDT and CDR2 YNNKEL (reference sequence). The CDR3 is 18 amino acids. The CDR3 here is CASSPLSRLAGVHNEQFF. The CDR3 region has the DNA TGTGCCAGCAGCCCTCTATCCCGACTAGCGGGAGTCCACAATGAGCAGTTCTTC.

J is TRBJ1-2 and V is TRBV18; D is uncertain. CDR1 KGHSH and CDR2 LQKENI come from the germline V gene. Trimming pared 2 bases from V and 2 bases from J, leaving 6 bases between. CDR3 size: 13 residues. In DNA form, the CDR3 reads TGTGCCAGCTCACCAGGAGGGAACTATGGCTACACCTTC. Encoded protein: CASSPGGNYGYTF.

This clone was counted a single time. This rearrangement joins TRBV29-1 to TRBJ2-3, with D uncertain. Germline CDR1 is SQVTM and CDR2 is ANQGSEA. V dropped 7 bases and J dropped 3 bases, with 14 bases sitting between them. CDR3 length: 13 amino acids. CDR3 sequence reads: CSAQHLRTDTQYF. CDR3 sequence (DNA): TGCAGCGCCCAACACTTGCGGACAGATACGCAGTATTTT.

This clone was seen once. CDR3 DNA: TGCGCCAGCAGTGAGTTCGAGACAGGGAACACCGGGGAGCTGTTTTTT. It yields the protein CASSEFETGNTGELFF. This sequence joins TRBV10-1 and TRBJ2-2, with D perhaps TRBD1 (6 bases). This CDR3 contains 16 residues. Germline loops: CDR1 WNHNN, CDR2 SYGVQD (reference sequence). V lost 1 base to trimming and J lost 1 base, with 10 bases between them.

This sequence joins TRBV4-3 and TRBJ1-5; D is perhaps TRBD1 (5 bases). Germline CDR1 is LGHNA and CDR2 is YSLEER. This CDR3 comprises 13 residues. V was cut by 2 bases and J by 6 bases, with 8 bases left in between. CDR3 coding DNA: TGCGCCAGCAGCCAACTGGGGCGTCAGCCCCAGCATTTT. It yields the protein CASSQLGRQPQHF.

The V gene is TRBV6-5, the J gene TRBJ2-3, with 8 bases that match TRBD1. The CDR3 is made up of 15 amino acids. Losses at the gene ends were 6 bases for V and 1 base for J; bases not matched to a gene: 6. Looked up from germline, CDR1 is MNHEY and CDR2 is SVGAGI. The CDR3 here is CASSAETGGTDTQYF. As DNA, the CDR3 is TGTGCCAGCAGCGCCGAGACAGGGGGCACAGATACGCAGTATTTT.

The rearrangement joins TRBV2 to TRBJ2-5; D perhaps matches TRBD2 (5 bases). The V gene lost 1 base and the J gene lost 0 bases, with 12 bases spanning the gap. The CDR3 has 16 amino acids. Per germline, CDR1 SNHLY and CDR2 FYNNEI. CDR3 loop: CASSEGGRRYQETQYF. The CDR3 DNA sequence: TGTGCCAGCAGTGAAGGAGGCAGGAGGTACCAAGAGACCCAGTACTTC.

V usage is TRBV3-1 (or the pseudogene TRBV3-2) and J usage is TRBJ2-1, with 11 bases lining up with TRBD2. With 5 bases clipped from V and 9 bases from J, the junction kept 9 bases outside the gene matches. CDR3 length: 15 amino acids. CDR1 and CDR2 from the germline V gene are LGHDT and YNNKEL (reference sequence). This CDR3 is CASSETSGARGEQFF. The CDR3 region has the DNA TGTGCCAGCAGCGAGACTAGCGGGGCCCGGGGTGAGCAGTTCTTC.

The chain carries TRBV29-1 and TRBJ2-5; maybe TRBD2 (5 bases). Germline V gene sequence: CDR1 SQVTM, CDR2 ANQGSEA. V lost 4 bases and J 7 bases, leaving 19 bases between the germline ends. This CDR3 contains 14 residues. The CDR3 spells CSVVGSGGPGTQYF. The DNA of the CDR3 is TGCAGCGTTGTAGGCAGCGGCGGACCGGGGACCCAGTACTTC. Using reference TRBV29-1 and TRBJ2-5 for the parts outside the CDR3, the full variable domain is SAVISQKPSRDICQRGTSLTIQCQVDSQVTMMFWYRQQPGQSLTLIATANQGSEATYESGFVIDKFPISRPNLTFSTLTVSNMSPEDSSIYLCSVVGSGGPGTQYFGPGTRLLVL.

CDR3 in DNA: TGTGCCACCAGTGATGCGGACAGGGGGCAAAGGCGGTATAGCAATCAGCCCCAGCATTTT. It yields the protein CATSDADRGQRRYSNQPQHF. This rearrangement joins TRBV24-1 to TRBJ1-5; 11 bases fit TRBD1. V gave up 3 bases and J gave up 0 bases; unmatched junction bases: 12. Germline V gene data show CDR1 as KGHDR and CDR2 as SFDVKD. This CDR3 comprises 20 residues.

The CDR3 sequence is CASSPSSGTGSYGYTF. CDR3 sequence (DNA): TGTGCCAGCAGCCCCTCCTCCGGGACAGGGAGCTATGGCTACACCTTC. The rearrangement joins TRBV7-2 to TRBJ1-2; 9 bases match TRBD1. This CDR3 spans 16 amino acids. The V segment lost 5 bases and the J segment 4 bases; nucleotides outside the gene matches: 11. CDR1 is SGHTA and CDR2 is FQGNSA in the germline V gene.